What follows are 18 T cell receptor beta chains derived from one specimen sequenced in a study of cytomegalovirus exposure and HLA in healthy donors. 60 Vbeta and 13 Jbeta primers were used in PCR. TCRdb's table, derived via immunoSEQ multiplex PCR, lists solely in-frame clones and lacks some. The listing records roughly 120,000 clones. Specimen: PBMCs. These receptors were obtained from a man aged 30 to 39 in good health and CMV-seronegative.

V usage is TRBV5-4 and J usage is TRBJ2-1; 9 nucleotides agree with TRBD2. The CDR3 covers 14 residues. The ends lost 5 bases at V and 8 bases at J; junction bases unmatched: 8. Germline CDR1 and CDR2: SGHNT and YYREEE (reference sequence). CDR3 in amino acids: CASRLAGASDEQFF. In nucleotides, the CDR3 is TGTGCCAGCAGATTAGCGGGAGCTTCGGATGAGCAGTTCTTC.

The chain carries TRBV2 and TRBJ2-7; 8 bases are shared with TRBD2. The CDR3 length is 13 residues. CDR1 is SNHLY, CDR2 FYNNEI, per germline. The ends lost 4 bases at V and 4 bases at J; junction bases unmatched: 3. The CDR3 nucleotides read TGTGCCAGCAGTGCGGGGGGGCGGTACGAGCAGTACTTC. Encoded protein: CASSAGGRYEQYF.

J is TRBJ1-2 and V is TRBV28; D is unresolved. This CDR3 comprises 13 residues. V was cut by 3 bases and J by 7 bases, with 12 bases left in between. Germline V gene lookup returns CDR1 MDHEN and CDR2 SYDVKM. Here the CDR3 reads CASSFRQTGGYTF. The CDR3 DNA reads TGTGCCAGCAGTTTTCGGCAGACGGGTGGCTACACCTTC.

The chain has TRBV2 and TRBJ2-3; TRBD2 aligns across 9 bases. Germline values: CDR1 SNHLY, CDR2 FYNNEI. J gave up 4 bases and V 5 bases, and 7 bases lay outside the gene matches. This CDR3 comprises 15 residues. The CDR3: CASSPSTSGADTQYF. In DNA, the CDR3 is TGTGCCAGCAGTCCCTCGACTAGCGGCGCAGATACGCAGTATTTT.

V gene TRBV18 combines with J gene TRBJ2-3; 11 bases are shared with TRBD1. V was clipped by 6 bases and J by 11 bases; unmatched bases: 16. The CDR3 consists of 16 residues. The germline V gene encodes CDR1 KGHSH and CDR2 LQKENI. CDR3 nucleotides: TGTGCCAGCTCCCTTCAGGGACAGGGGGGACCTCGAGTGCAGTATTTT. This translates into CASSLQGQGGPRVQYF. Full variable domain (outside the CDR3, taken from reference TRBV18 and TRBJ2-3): NAGVMQNPRHLVRRRGQEARLRCSPMKGHSHVYWYRQLPEEGLKFMVYLQKENIIDESGMPKERFSAEFPKEGPSILRIQQVVRGDSAAYFCASSLQGQGGPRVQYFGPGTRLTVL.

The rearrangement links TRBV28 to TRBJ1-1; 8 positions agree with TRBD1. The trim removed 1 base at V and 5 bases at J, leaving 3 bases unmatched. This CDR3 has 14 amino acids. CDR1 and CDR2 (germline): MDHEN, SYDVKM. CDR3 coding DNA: TGTGCCAGCAGTTTATTGGACAGGGCGACTGAAGCTTTCTTT. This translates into CASSLLDRATEAFF. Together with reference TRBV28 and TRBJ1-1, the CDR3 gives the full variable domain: DVKVTQSSRYLVKRTGEKVFLECVQDMDHENMFWYRQDPGLGLRLIYFSYDVKMKEKGDIPEGYSVSREKKERFSLILESASTNQTSMYLCASSLLDRATEAFFGQGTRLTVV.

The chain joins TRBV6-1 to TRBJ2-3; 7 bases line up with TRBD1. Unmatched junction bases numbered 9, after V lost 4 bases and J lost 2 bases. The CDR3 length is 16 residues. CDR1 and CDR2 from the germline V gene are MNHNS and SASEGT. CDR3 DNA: TGTGCCAGCAGTGCCAGGACAGGAATGCCCACAGATACGCAGTATTTT. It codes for CASSARTGMPTDTQYF.

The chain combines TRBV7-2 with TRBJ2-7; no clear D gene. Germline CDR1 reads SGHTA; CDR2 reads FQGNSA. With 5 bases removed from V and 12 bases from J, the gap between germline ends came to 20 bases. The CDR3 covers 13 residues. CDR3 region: CASSIRGDPPTYF. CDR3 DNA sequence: TGTGCCAGCAGCATTAGAGGCGACCCCCCGACGTACTTC.

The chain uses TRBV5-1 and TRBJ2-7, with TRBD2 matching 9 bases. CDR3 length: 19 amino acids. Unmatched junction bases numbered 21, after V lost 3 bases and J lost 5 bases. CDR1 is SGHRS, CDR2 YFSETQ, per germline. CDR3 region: CASSWGGLLAGGKSHEQYF. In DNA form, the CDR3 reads TGCGCCAGCAGCTGGGGGGGCCTCCTCGCGGGAGGGAAATCCCACGAGCAGTACTTC.

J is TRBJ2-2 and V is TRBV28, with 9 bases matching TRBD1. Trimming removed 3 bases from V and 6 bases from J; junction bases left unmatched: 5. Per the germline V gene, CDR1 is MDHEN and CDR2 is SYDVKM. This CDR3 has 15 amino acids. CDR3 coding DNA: TGTGCCAGCAGTTTCTCTGGGACAGGGCCCGGGGAGCTGTTTTTT. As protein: CASSFSGTGPGELFF.

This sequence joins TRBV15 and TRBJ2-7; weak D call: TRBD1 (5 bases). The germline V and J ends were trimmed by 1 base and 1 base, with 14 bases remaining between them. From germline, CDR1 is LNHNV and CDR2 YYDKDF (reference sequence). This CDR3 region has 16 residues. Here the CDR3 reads CATSRVTREISYEQYF. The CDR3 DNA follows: TGTGCCACCAGCAGAGTTACCAGGGAAATTTCCTACGAGCAGTACTTC.

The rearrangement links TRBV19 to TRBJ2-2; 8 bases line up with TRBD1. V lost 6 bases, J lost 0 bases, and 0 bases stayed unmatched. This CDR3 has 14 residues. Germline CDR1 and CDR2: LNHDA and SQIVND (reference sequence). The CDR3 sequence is CASRGQANTGELFF. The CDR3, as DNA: TGTGCCAGTAGGGGACAGGCGAACACCGGGGAGCTGTTTTTT.

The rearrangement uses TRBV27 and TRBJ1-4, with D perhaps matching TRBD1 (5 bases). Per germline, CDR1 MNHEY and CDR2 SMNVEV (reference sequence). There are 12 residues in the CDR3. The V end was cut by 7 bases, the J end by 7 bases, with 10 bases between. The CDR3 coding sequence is TGTGCCAGCACCAGGGTGGGTGAAAAACTGTTTTTT. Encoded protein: CASTRVGEKLFF. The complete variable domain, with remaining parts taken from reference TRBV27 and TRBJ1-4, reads EAQVTQNPRYLITVTGKKLTVTCSQNMNHEYMSWYRQDPGLGLRQIYYSMNVEVTDKGDVPEGYKVSRKEKRNFPLILESPSPNQTSLYFCASTRVGEKLFFGSGTQLSVL.

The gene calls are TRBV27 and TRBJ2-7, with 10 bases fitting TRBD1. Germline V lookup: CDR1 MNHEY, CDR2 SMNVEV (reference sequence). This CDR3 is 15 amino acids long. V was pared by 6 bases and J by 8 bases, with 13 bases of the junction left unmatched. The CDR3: CASSTSRDRGKKQYF. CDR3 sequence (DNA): TGTGCCAGCAGCACCTCTCGGGACAGGGGTAAGAAGCAGTACTTC.

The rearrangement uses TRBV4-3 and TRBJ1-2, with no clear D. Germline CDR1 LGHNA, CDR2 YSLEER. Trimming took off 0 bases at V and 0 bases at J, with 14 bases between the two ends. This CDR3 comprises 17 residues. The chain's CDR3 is CASSQDRWAGANYGYTF. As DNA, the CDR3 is TGCGCCAGCAGCCAAGACAGGTGGGCAGGTGCTAACTATGGCTACACCTTC.

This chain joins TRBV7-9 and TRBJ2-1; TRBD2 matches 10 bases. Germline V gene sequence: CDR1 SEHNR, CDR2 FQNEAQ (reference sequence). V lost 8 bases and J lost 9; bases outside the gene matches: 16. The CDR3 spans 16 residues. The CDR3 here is CASPPPSSGSGGEQFF. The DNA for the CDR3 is TGTGCCAGCCCCCCTCCATCTAGCGGGAGCGGGGGTGAGCAGTTCTTC.

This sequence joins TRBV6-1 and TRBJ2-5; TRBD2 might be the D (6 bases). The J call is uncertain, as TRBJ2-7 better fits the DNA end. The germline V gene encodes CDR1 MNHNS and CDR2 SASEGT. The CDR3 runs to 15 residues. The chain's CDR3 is CASTALLGEAYEQYF. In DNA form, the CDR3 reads TGTGCCAGCACTGCCCTACTAGGGGAGGCCTACGAGCAGTACTTC.

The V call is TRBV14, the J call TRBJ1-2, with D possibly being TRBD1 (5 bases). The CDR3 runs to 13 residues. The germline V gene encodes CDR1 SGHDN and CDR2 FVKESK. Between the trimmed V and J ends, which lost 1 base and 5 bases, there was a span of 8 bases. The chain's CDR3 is CASSQGRQYGYTF. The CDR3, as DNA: TGTGCCAGCAGCCAAGGTAGACAGTATGGCTACACCTTC.